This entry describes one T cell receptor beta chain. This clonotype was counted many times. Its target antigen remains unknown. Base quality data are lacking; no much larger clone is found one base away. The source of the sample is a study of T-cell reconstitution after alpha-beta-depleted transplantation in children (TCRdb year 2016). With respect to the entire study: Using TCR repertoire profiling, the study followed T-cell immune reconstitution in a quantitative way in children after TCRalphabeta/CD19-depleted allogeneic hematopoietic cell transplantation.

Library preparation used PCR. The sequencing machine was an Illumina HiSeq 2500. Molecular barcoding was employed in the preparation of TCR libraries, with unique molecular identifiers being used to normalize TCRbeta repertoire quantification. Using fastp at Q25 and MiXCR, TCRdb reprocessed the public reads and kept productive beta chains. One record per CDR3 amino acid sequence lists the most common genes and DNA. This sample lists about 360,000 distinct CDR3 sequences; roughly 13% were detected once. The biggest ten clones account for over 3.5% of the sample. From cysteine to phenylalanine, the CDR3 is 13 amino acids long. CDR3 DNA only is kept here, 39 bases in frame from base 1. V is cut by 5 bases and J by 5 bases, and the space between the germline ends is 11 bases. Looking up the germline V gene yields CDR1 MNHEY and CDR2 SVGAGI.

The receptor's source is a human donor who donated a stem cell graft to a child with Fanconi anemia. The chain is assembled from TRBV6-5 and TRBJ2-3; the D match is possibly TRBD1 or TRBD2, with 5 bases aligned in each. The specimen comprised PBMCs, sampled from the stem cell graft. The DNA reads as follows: TGTGCCAGCAGTACTCCGGGGCTAGATACGCAGTATTTT. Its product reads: CASSTPGLDTQYF.